The 29 T cell receptor beta chains reported below all come from one sample, sequenced in a study of blood T cell repertoires in COVID-19. Libraries were prepared by immunoSEQ multiplex PCR; TCRdb keeps only in-frame clonotypes and omits some of them. The table includes 53,000 or so clones, 65% to 85% detected once. Source material: peripheral blood. The receptors stem from a man aged 65 to 79 with active or convalescent COVID-19.

The V gene is TRBV7-9, the J gene TRBJ1-1; tentative D call: TRBD1 (5 bases). Germline V gene data show CDR1 as SEHNR and CDR2 as FQNEAQ (reference sequence). The CDR3 length is 13 residues. The germline V and J ends were trimmed by 5 bases and 8 bases, with 15 bases remaining between them. The CDR3 DNA sequence: TGTGCCAGCAGCCCGCCGAGGACACACGAAGCTTTCTTT. It codes for CASSPPRTHEAFF.

This clone occurred once. The chain carries TRBV6-5 and TRBJ1-4, with 9 positions matching TRBD1. V trimming: 6 bases; J trimming: 5 bases; junction bases outside the gene matches: 4. Germline CDR1 and CDR2: MNHEY and SVGAGI. The CDR3 is 14 amino acids. This CDR3 reads CASSADRGNEKLFF. Written as DNA, the CDR3 is TGTGCCAGCAGCGCGGACAGGGGAAATGAAAAACTGTTTTTT.

This chain joins TRBV27 and TRBJ1-1; 9 bases line up with TRBD1. The germline V gene has CDR1 MNHEY and CDR2 SMNVEV (reference sequence). The trim removed 1 base at V and 4 bases at J, leaving 10 bases unmatched. The CDR3 covers 17 residues. The CDR3 loop reads CASSLWTGVGAGTEAFF. CDR3 nucleotide sequence: TGTGCCAGCAGTTTATGGACAGGGGTAGGGGCTGGCACTGAAGCTTTCTTT.

This clone was detected once. The chain employs TRBV5-1 and TRBJ2-1, with TRBD1 matching over 7 bases. Per germline, CDR1 SGHRS and CDR2 YFSETQ. CDR3 length equals 14 residues. V lost 4 bases to trimming and J lost 5 bases; unmatched junction nucleotides: 6. CDR3 in DNA: TGCGCCAGCAGCACGACAGGGTTCGACAATGAGCAGTTCTTC. Protein sequence: CASSTTGFDNEQFF.

The rearrangement links TRBV6-5 to TRBJ1-1; D ambiguous. CDR3 length: 14 residues. Per the germline V gene, CDR1 is MNHEY and CDR2 is SVGAGI. The V end was cut by 0 bases, the J end by 5 bases, with 10 bases between. CDR3 residues: CASSYSTLRTEAFF. The CDR3 DNA follows: TGTGCCAGCAGTTACTCGACCTTGAGGACTGAAGCTTTCTTT.

This chain connects TRBV4-3 to TRBJ2-3; 9 nucleotides match TRBD1. This CDR3 region has 14 residues. From germline, CDR1 is LGHNA and CDR2 YSLEER. Trimming took 8 bases from V and 6 from J; bases not matched to a gene: 9. The CDR3 loop is CASSGTGSGDTQYF. The CDR3 DNA follows: TGCGCCAGCTCGGGGACAGGGAGCGGGGATACGCAGTATTTT.

The V gene is TRBV27, the J gene TRBJ1-1, with D maybe TRBD1 (5 bases). The germline V gene has CDR1 MNHEY and CDR2 SMNVEV (reference sequence). V dropped 7 bases and J dropped 8 bases, with 17 bases sitting between them. This CDR3 contains 13 residues. CDR3 nucleotides: TGTGCCAGCATTCGGAGGGGTGAATCCGAAGCTTTCTTT. Its translation is CASIRRGESEAFF.

The rearrangement links TRBV19 to TRBJ2-3; 10 nucleotides align to TRBD2. The trim removed 6 bases at V and 6 bases at J, leaving 9 bases unmatched. This CDR3 spans 15 amino acids. Germline CDR1 is LNHDA and CDR2 is SQIVND (reference sequence). The CDR3 protein is CASSSSGSSGDTQYF. CDR3 bases: TGTGCCAGTAGCTCTAGCGGGAGTTCGGGGGATACGCAGTATTTT. The full variable domain, completed using reference TRBV19 and TRBJ2-3, is DGGITQSPKYLFRKEGQNVTLSCEQNLNHDAMYWYRQDPGQGLRLIYYSQIVNDFQKGDIAEGYSVSREKKESFPLTVTSAQKNPTAFYLCASSSSGSSGDTQYFGPGTRLTVL.

This chain links TRBV7-3 with TRBJ2-3, with TRBD2 matching over 7 bases. With 2 bases clipped from V and 0 bases from J, the junction kept 14 bases outside the gene matches. Germline V gene sequence: CDR1 SGHTA, CDR2 FQGTGA. This CDR3 spans 19 amino acids. This chain's CDR3 is CASSLYPTGGPISTDTQYF. The DNA for the CDR3 is TGTGCCAGCAGCTTATATCCCACGGGGGGTCCCATTAGCACAGATACGCAGTATTTT.

The chain recombines TRBV10-3 with TRBJ2-7; maybe TRBD1 (6 bases). V dropped 3 bases and J dropped 3 bases, with 12 bases sitting between them. Germline loops: CDR1 ENHRY, CDR2 SYGVKD. This CDR3 has 14 amino acids. The CDR3 reads CAISDPDRNYEQYF. DNA for the CDR3: TGTGCCATCAGTGACCCTGACAGGAACTACGAGCAGTACTTC.

The chain carries TRBV18 and TRBJ2-6, with D perhaps TRBD1 (5 bases). Germline CDR1 and CDR2: KGHSH and LQKENI. The CDR3 length is 18 residues. V lost 4 bases and J 0 bases, leaving 16 bases between the germline ends. CDR3 amino acids: CASSRDRELSSGANVLTF. CDR3 sequence (DNA): TGTGCCAGCTCACGCGACAGAGAGTTAAGCTCTGGGGCCAACGTCCTGACTTTC.

V usage is TRBV18 and J usage is TRBJ1-4, with 12 bases aligning to TRBD1. The junction had 10 bases not matched to a gene; V was cut back by 3 bases and J by 8 bases. Germline loops: CDR1 KGHSH, CDR2 LQKENI. This CDR3 comprises 17 residues. In DNA form, the CDR3 reads TGTGCCAGCTCACCGACCGGGACAGGGGGCCCGGGGGAAAAACTGTTTTTT. It yields the protein CASSPTGTGGPGEKLFF.

This clone turned up a few times. This chain connects TRBV11-3 to TRBJ2-2, with no clear D. The germline V gene encodes CDR1 SGHNT and CDR2 YENEEA. With 0 bases removed from V and 2 bases from J, the gap between germline ends came to 25 bases. The CDR3 has 21 residues. As DNA, the CDR3 is TGTGCCAGCAGCTTAGAGTTTCGACCATATGTATCAGGAACTAACACCGGGGAGCTGTTTTTT. It is translated as CASSLEFRPYVSGTNTGELFF.

The chain has TRBV4-1 and TRBJ1-1, with D possibly TRBD1 on 6 matching bases. Trimming took off 3 bases at V and 4 bases at J, with 15 bases between the two ends. The CDR3 consists of 15 residues. CDR1 and CDR2 (germline): MGHRA, YSYEKL. CDR3 sequence (DNA): TGCGCCAGCAGCCAGAACAGGGATCGTGTCACTGAAGCTTTCTTT. Its protein product is CASSQNRDRVTEAFF.

The chain is built from TRBV19 and TRBJ1-3, with 8 bases that match TRBD1. The CDR3 extends over 15 amino acids. Trimming took 9 bases from V and 4 from J; bases not matched to a gene: 11. CDR1 LNHDA and CDR2 SQIVND come from the germline V gene (reference sequence). CDR3 DNA: TGTGCCAGCCATTTGACAGGGGTGGGCGGAAACACCATATATTTT. This gives the protein CASHLTGVGGNTIYF.

This clone was observed a single time. The chain has TRBV7-2 and TRBJ1-2, with 9 nucleotides matching TRBD1. J gave up 3 bases and V 5 bases, and 4 bases lay outside the gene matches. This CDR3 is built from 14 residues. Per germline, CDR1 SGHTA and CDR2 FQGNSA. The CDR3 loop reads CASSPWTGDYGYTF. CDR3 sequence (DNA): TGTGCCAGCAGCCCTTGGACAGGGGACTATGGCTACACCTTC.

This clone showed up many times. The chain uses TRBV4-2 and TRBJ1-1; perhaps TRBD1 as D (6 bases). The V gene lost 6 bases and the J gene lost 6 bases, with 11 bases spanning the gap. CDR1 and CDR2 from the germline V gene are LGHNA and YNFKEQ. The CDR3 is 12 residues long. The CDR3 protein is CASSRSGAEAFF. The CDR3 bases are TGTGCCAGCAGTCGCTCAGGGGCTGAAGCTTTCTTT.

The V and J genes are TRBV3-1 (or the pseudogene TRBV3-2) and TRBJ1-1; 7 bases fit TRBD1. With V trimmed by 1 base and J by 4 bases, 9 bases remained unmatched. The length of the CDR3 is 16 residues. CDR1 is LGHDT and CDR2 is YNNKEL in the germline V gene (reference sequence). CDR3: CASSQVRGGSGTEAFF. The CDR3 DNA is TGTGCCAGCAGCCAAGTTCGAGGGGGCAGCGGCACTGAAGCTTTCTTT.

This rearrangement joins TRBV5-4 to TRBJ1-2; 10 nucleotides agree with TRBD1. Germline CDR1 is SGHNT and CDR2 is YYREEE (reference sequence). This CDR3 has 15 residues. V shed 4 bases and J 3 bases; nucleotides not matched to a gene: 6. CDR3 sequence (DNA): TGTGCCAGCAGCAGATCGGGACAGGGGTACTATGGCTACACCTTC. Its translation: CASSRSGQGYYGYTF.

This clone was observed once. V gene TRBV19 combines with J gene TRBJ1-2; tentative D call: TRBD1 (6 bases). CDR3 size: 14 residues. Looked up from germline, CDR1 is LNHDA and CDR2 is SQIVND (reference sequence). Deletions cut 4 bases from V and 4 bases from J, with 13 bases between. CDR3 region: CASSTLRDTYGYTF. The CDR3 nucleotides read TGTGCCAGTAGTACCCTCCGGGACACCTATGGCTACACCTTC.

The chain couples TRBV6-4 to TRBJ2-2; 7 nucleotides match TRBD1. Germline trimming cut 3 bases from V and 4 bases from J; bases unmatched to any gene: 5. The CDR3 extends over 15 amino acids. The germline CDR1 and CDR2 sequences are MRHNA and SNTAGT. In DNA form, the CDR3 reads TGTGCCAGCAGTGATCAGGACAGGCCCACCGGGGAGCTGTTTTTT. Translated: CASSDQDRPTGELFF.

Of note for this clone: This CDR3 is also generated by other DNA sequences in the sample. The chain links TRBV24-1 to TRBJ1-2; D is possibly TRBD1 (5 bases). The CDR3 has 12 amino acids. Germline CDR1 reads KGHDR; CDR2 reads SFDVKD. V was trimmed by 3 bases and J by 5 bases, leaving 6 bases between them. The CDR3 protein is CATSDPGYGYTF. The CDR3 nucleotides read TGTGCCACCAGTGATCCAGGGTATGGCTACACCTTC.

This sequence joins TRBV9 and TRBJ1-4, with 9 bases identical to TRBD1. The CDR3 loop spans 15 amino acids. Germline CDR1 and CDR2: SGDLS and YYNGEE. V lost 3 bases and J lost 8; bases outside the gene matches: 8. The CDR3 spells CASSGSGTGFEKLFF. In DNA form, the CDR3 reads TGTGCCAGCAGCGGATCCGGGACAGGGTTCGAAAAACTGTTTTTT.

The table lists this clone with a count of one. The chain carries TRBV11-1 and TRBJ2-1, with TRBD1 matching over 7 bases. Trimming took 5 bases from V and 11 from J; bases not matched to a gene: 9. Germline V gene sequence: CDR1 SGHAT, CDR2 FQDESV (reference sequence). This CDR3 region has 13 residues. The CDR3 region has the DNA TGTGCCAGCAGCCCCACCCGGGACAGCAAGCAGTTCTTC. Translation gives CASSPTRDSKQFF.

The chain joins TRBV19 to TRBJ1-1, with D possibly being TRBD1 (6 bases). CDR3 size: 14 residues. The germline V gene has CDR1 LNHDA and CDR2 SQIVND (reference sequence). V was cut by 7 bases and J by 0 bases, with 12 bases left in between. For the CDR3, the DNA is TGTGCCAGTAATAGCAACAGGGTGAACACTGAAGCTTTCTTT. Residues: CASNSNRVNTEAFF.

V usage is TRBV7-2 and J usage is TRBJ1-2; tentatively, D is TRBD1 (5 bases). Germline V gene data show CDR1 as SGHTA and CDR2 as FQGNSA. Trimming removed 2 bases at V and 2 bases at J, with 12 bases between. The CDR3 consists of 15 residues. In nucleotides, the CDR3 is TGTGCCAGCAGCTTAACCTCAGGGTTGAACTATGGCTACACCTTC. Amino acid sequence: CASSLTSGLNYGYTF.

The gene calls are TRBV19 and TRBJ2-7, with D possibly TRBD2 on 5 matching bases. V dropped 6 bases and J dropped 7 bases, with 13 bases sitting between them. Germline CDR1 LNHDA, CDR2 SQIVND (reference sequence). This CDR3 spans 12 amino acids. CDR3: CASSTREREQYF. CDR3 sequence (DNA): TGTGCCAGTAGCACCCGGGAAAGGGAGCAGTACTTC.

The V gene is TRBV29-1, the J gene TRBJ1-2; 9 bases fit TRBD1. The V gene end was trimmed by 3 bases and the J gene end by 7 bases; junction bases not matched to a gene: 6. Germline CDR1 reads SQVTM; CDR2 reads ANQGSEA. The CDR3 contains 13 residues. The CDR3 DNA reads as TGCAGCGTTGAGAGACAGGGGGTCGGTGGCTACACCTTC. This gives the protein CSVERQGVGGYTF.

The rearrangement links TRBV6-5 to TRBJ1-1; D is possibly TRBD1 (5 bases). This CDR3 spans 14 amino acids. Germline V gene sequence: CDR1 MNHEY, CDR2 SVGAGI. Trimming removed 6 bases at V and 0 bases at J, with 11 bases between. The CDR3 coding sequence is TGTGCCAGCAGAAAGGGACTTATGAACACTGAAGCTTTCTTT. Translating it yields CASRKGLMNTEAFF.